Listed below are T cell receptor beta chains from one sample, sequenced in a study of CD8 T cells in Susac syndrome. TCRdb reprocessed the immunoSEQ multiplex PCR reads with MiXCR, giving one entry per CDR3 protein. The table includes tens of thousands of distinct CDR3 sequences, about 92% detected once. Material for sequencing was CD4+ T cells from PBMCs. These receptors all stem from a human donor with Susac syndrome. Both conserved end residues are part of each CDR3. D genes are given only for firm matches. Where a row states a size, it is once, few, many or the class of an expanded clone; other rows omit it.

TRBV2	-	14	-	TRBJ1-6	TGTGCCAGCAGTGTAAAGCCGTATAATTCACCCCTCCACTTT	CASSVKPYNSPLHF
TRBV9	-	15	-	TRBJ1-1	TGTGCCAGCAGCGCCCGATCGGGCCTCAACACTGAAGCTTTCTTT	CASSARSGLNTEAFF
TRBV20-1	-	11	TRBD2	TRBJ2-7	TGCAGTGCTTCGACTAGCTGGGAGCAGTACTTC	CSASTSWEQYF
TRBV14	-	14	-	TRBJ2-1	TGTGCCAGCAGCCAAGATCCCAGTTACAATGAGCAGTTCTTC	CASSQDPSYNEQFF
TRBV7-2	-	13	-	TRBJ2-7	TGTGCCAGCAGCTCGGGACTCTACTACGAGCAGTACTTC	CASSSGLYYEQYF
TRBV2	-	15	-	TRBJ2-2	TGTGCCAGCAGCGGGCAGGGGATCAACACCGGGGAGCTGTTTTTT	CASSGQGINTGELFF
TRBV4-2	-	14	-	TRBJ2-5	TGTGCCAGCAGCCAAGAACCTTCATGGAAGACCCAGTACTTC	CASSQEPSWKTQYF
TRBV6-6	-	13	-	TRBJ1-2	TGTGCCAGCAAGGGGGTCGGAAACTATGGCTACACCTTC	CASKGVGNYGYTF
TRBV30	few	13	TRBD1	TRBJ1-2	TGTGCCCGCTCCCTGACAGGGAACTATGGCTACACCTTC	CARSLTGNYGYTF
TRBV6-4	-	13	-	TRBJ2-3	TGTGCCAGCAGTTTCTCCCGAGGGGATACGCAGTATTTT	CASSFSRGDTQYF
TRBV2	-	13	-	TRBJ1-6	TGTGCCAGCACCCTCGGGACTTTTTCACCCCTCCACTTT	CASTLGTFSPLHF
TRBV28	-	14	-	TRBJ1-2	TGTGCCAGCAGTGCCGGGAGGGCAGGCTATGGCTACACCTTC	CASSAGRAGYGYTF
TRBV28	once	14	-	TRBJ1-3	TGTGCCAGCGGCAAAACCCACTCTGGAAACACCATATATTTT	CASGKTHSGNTIYF
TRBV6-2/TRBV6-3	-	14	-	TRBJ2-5	TGTGCCAGCAGTTTCAATCGAGGGGGAGAGACCCAGTACTTC	CASSFNRGGETQYF
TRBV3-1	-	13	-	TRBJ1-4	TGTGCCAGCAGCCACTTCATTAATGAAAAACTGTTTTTT	CASSHFINEKLFF
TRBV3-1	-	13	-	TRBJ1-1	TGTGCCAGCAGCCAAGTGGCGGGGTTTGAAGCTTTCTTT	CASSQVAGFEAFF
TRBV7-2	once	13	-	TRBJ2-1	TGTGCCAGCAGCTTAAACGGATACAATGAGCAGTTCTTC	CASSLNGYNEQFF
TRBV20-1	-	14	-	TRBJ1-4	TGCAGTGCCCAAGACGTGGGGAAGGACGAAAAACTGTTTTTT	CSAQDVGKDEKLFF
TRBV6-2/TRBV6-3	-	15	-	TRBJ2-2	TGTGCCAGCAGTGGGAGAGGGGAGAACACCGGGGAGCTGTTTTTT	CASSGRGENTGELFF
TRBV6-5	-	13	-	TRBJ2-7	TGTGCCAGCAGCAAGACAGCAACCTACGAGCAGTACTTC	CASSKTATYEQYF
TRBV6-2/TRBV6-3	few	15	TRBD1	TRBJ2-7	TGTGCCAGCAGCCAACAGGGGGGAAGGGACTACGAGCAGTACTTC	CASSQQGGRDYEQYF
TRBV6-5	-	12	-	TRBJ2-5	TGTGCCAGCGGGGCAAGGGATAAGACCCAGTACTTC	CASGARDKTQYF
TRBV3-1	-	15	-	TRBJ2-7	TGTGCCAGCAGCCAGTATAGTATGGACTCCTACGAGCAGTACTTC	CASSQYSMDSYEQYF
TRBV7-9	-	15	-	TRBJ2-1	TGTGCCAGCCAGCCAATTCCCACGGGTGGCAATGAGCAGTTCTTC	CASQPIPTGGNEQFF
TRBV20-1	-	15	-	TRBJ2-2	TGCAGTGCTAGAAGGGGCGCAACCGACACCGGGGAGCTGTTTTTT	CSARRGATDTGELFF
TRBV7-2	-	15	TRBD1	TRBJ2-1	TGTGCCAGCAGCTTAGACAGGGGAGTGATCAATGAGCAGTTCTTC	CASSLDRGVINEQFF
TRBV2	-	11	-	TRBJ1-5	TGTGCCAGCAGGCAGAATCAGCCCCAGCATTTT	CASRQNQPQHF
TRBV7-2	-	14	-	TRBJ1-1	TGTGCCAGCAGCCGGGAGGCCATGAACACTGAAGCTTTCTTT	CASSREAMNTEAFF
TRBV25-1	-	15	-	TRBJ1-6	TGTGCCAGCAGTGAATTTAGGGACATTCATTCACCCCTCCACTTT	CASSEFRDIHSPLHF
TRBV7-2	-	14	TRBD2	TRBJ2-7	TGTGCCAGCAGCTTCCGGACTAGCGGATACGAGCAGTACTTC	CASSFRTSGYEQYF
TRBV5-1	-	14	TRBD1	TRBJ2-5	TGCGCCAGCAGTCCCAAGGGGGCATTCGAGACCCAGTACTTC	CASSPKGAFETQYF
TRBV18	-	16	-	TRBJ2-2	TGTGCCAGCTCACCACCGACCGGCCCGAACACCGGGGAGCTGTTTTTT	CASSPPTGPNTGELFF
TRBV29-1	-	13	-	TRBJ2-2	TGCAGCGTACGAAGCGCCAACACCGGGGAGCTGTTTTTT	CSVRSANTGELFF
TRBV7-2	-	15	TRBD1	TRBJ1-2	TGTGCCAGCATCTTAGGCAGGGGGCGCCTGGATGGCTACACCTTC	CASILGRGRLDGYTF
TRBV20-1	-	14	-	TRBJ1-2	TGCAGTGCTAGAGATACCGGGGGAGGCTATGGCTACACCTTC	CSARDTGGGYGYTF
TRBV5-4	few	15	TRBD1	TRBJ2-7	TGTGCCAGCAGCTTGGCCGGGACAGGCTCCTACGAGCAGTACTTC	CASSLAGTGSYEQYF